Sequencing of this T cell receptor (beta chain) was carried out in a study of blood T cell repertoires in COVID-19. Turning to the study itself: COVID-19 samples, acute and convalescent, were from the United States, Italy and Spain. PBMCs, B-cell-depleted T cells, or T cells provided the cDNA or gDNA that made up the material.

V lost 3 bases and J lost 7; bases outside the gene matches: 8. Per the germline V gene, CDR1 is LGHDT and CDR2 is YNNKEL (reference sequence). CDR3 size: 16 residues. In the original workflow: Counts of nucleated cells, estimated from reference gene primer amplification, were obtained. Clones were sequenced by immunoSEQ multiplex PCR, and TCRdb holds only the in-frame ones, with some missing. V, J and clone size are taken as reported in that table, and D and trimming were inferred from the DNA itself. Of over 150,000 clones in the sample, around nine tenths were seen once. This TCR was sampled from a woman aged 80 or over with COVID-19, enrolled during active disease. The chain combines TRBV3-1 (or the pseudogene TRBV3-2) with TRBJ1-4, with 10 nucleotides matching TRBD1. The sequencing sample was made of peripheral blood. CDR3 in amino acids: CASSQGQGRLSEKLFF. As DNA, the CDR3 is TGTGCCAGCAGCCAGGGACAGGGGCGATTATCTGAAAAACTGTTTTTT.